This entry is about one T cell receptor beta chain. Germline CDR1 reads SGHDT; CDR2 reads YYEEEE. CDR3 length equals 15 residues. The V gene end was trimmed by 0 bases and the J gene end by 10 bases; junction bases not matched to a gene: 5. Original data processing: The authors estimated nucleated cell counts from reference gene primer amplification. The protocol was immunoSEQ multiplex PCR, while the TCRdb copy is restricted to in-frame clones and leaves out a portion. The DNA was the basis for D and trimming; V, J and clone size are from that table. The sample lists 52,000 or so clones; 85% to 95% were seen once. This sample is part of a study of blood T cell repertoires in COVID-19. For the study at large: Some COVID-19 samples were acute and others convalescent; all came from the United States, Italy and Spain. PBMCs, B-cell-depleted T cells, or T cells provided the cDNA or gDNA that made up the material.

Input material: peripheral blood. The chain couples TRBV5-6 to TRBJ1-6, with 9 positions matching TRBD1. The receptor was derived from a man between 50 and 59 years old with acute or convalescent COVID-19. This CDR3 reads CASSLVRDRVSPLHF. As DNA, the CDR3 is TGTGCCAGCAGCTTGGTCCGGGACAGGGTATCACCCCTCCACTTT.